This T cell receptor (beta chain) is from a study of OX40 agonist ivuxolimab in advanced cancers. This clone has just one count. The CDR3 loop spans 15 amino acids. Unmatched junction bases numbered 9, after V lost 5 bases and J lost 4 bases. Germline V CDR1 and CDR2: LNHDA, SQIVND (reference sequence). Only in-frame clones appear in the TCRdb table, and some are missing; sequencing was by immunoSEQ multiplex PCR. The sample has tens of thousands of clones, around nine tenths seen once. The chain employs TRBV19 and TRBJ2-7; 9 nucleotides align to TRBD2. The sequencing used CD4+ or CD8+ T cells sorted from blood, collected in a trial of the OX40 agonist ivuxolimab. This TCR was sampled from an adult with an advanced solid tumor such as melanoma, head and neck, liver or kidney cancer. CDR3 DNA: TGTGCCAGTAGTGCCCCGGGACTAGCTCAGTACGAGCAGTACTTC. It specifies CASSAPGLAQYEQYF.